This TCR beta chain was captured by sequencing in a study of T cells in localized non-small cell lung cancer. General observations from the study: Greater blood T cell density accompanied longer overall survival. Sequence data derive from only one tumor region, so heterogeneity remains possible.

TCRdb keeps only in-frame clones here, not all; method: immunoSEQ multiplex PCR. The sample consists of some 64,000 clones, more than 80% of them appearing once. With respect to this clone: Its antigen is still unknown.

Trimming shortened V by 1 base and J by 10 bases, and 10 bases separated the two germline ends. The CDR3 consists of 13 residues. Germline CDR1 reads MGHRA; CDR2 reads YSYEKL. The source material was PBMCs, sampled before any cancer treatment. The chain uses TRBV4-1 and TRBJ1-4, with a tentative D call TRBD1 (5 bases). The clonotype originates from a man between 35 and 75 years old with stage II lung adenocarcinoma. The CDR3 bases are TGCGCCAGCAGCCAAGCCCTTGGGGGAAAACTGTTTTTT. Amino acid sequence: CASSQALGGKLFF.